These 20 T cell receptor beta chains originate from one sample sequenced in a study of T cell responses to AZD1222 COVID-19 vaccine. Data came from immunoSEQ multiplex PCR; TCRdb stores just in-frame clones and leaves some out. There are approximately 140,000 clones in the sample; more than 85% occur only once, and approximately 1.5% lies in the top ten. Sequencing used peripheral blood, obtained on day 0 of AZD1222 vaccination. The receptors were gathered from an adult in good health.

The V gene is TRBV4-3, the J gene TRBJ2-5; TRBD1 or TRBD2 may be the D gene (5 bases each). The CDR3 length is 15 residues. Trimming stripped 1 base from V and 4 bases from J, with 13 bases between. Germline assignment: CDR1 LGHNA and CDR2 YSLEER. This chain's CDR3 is CASSQGPGTAETQYF. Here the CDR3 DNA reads TGCGCCAGCAGCCAAGGTCCCGGGACGGCAGAGACCCAGTACTTC.

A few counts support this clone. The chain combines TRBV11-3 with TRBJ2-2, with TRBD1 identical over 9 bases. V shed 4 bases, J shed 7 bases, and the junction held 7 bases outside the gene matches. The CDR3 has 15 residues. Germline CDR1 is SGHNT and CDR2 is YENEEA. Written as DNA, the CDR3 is TGTGCCAGCAGCTCGAACAGGGGGCAAGTCGGGGAGCTGTTTTTT. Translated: CASSSNRGQVGELFF.

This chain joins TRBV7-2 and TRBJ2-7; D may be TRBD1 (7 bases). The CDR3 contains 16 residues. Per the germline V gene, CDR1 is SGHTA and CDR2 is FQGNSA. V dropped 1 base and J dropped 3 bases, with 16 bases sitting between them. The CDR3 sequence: CASSLVGGQKNYEQYF. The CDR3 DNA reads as TGTGCCAGCAGCTTAGTGGGGGGACAGAAAAACTACGAGCAGTACTTC.

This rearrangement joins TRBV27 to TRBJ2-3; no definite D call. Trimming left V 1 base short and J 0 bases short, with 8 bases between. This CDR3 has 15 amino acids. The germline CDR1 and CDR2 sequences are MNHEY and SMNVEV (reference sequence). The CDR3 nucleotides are TGTGCCAGCAGTTTATTTTCCTCTAGCACAGATACGCAGTATTTT. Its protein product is CASSLFSSSTDTQYF.

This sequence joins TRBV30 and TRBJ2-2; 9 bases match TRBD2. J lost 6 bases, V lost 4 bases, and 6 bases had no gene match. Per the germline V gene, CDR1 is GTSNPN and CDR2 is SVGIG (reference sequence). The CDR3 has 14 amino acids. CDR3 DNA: TGTGCCTGGAACCGGCTAGCGGGGTCCGGGGAGCTGTTTTTT. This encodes CAWNRLAGSGELFF.

The CDR3 region is CASSPNQLYGYTF. The DNA for the CDR3 is TGTGCCAGCAGTCCGAATCAACTTTATGGCTACACCTTC. The chain is built from TRBV25-1 and TRBJ1-2; D gene ambiguous. Germline lookup yields CDR1 MGHDK and CDR2 SYGVNS. The CDR3 contains 13 residues. V was trimmed by 5 bases and J by 5 bases, leaving 12 bases between them.

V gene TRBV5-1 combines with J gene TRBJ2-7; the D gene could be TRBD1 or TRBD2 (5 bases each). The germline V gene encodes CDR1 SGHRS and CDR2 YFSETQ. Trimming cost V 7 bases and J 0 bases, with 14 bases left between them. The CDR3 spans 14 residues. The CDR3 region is CASGVGTLSYEQYF. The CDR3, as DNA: TGCGCCAGCGGGGTTGGGACCCTCTCCTACGAGCAGTACTTC.

The CDR3 loop is CASTPWIFRNEKLFF. The CDR3 DNA is TGTGCCAGCACTCCCTGGATCTTCCGAAATGAAAAACTGTTTTTT. This chain joins TRBV5-6 and TRBJ1-4, with no clear D. With 6 bases removed from V and 5 bases from J, the gap between germline ends came to 17 bases. The germline V gene encodes CDR1 SGHDT and CDR2 YYEEEE. This CDR3 region has 15 residues.

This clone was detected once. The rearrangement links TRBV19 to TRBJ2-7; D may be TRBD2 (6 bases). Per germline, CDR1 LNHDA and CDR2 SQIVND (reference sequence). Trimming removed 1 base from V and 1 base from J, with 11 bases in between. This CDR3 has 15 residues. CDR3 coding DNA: TGTGCCAGTAGTATAGGGGGGGACCGTTCCTACGAGCAGTACTTC. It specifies CASSIGGDRSYEQYF.

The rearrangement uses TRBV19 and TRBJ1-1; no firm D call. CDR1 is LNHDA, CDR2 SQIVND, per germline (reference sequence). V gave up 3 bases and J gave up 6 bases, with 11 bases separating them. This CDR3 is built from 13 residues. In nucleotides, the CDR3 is TGTGCCAGTAGTATGCGGGGAGTGGCTGAAGCTTTCTTT. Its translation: CASSMRGVAEAFF.

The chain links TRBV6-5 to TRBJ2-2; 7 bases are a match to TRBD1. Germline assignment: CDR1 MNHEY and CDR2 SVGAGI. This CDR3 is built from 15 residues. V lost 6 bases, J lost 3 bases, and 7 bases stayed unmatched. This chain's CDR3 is CASSDRVEYTGELFF. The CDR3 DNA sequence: TGTGCCAGCAGCGACAGGGTTGAATACACCGGGGAGCTGTTTTTT.

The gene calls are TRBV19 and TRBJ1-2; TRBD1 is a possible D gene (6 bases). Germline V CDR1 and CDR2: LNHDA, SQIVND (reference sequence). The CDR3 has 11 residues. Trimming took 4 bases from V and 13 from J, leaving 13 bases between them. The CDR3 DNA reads TGTGCCAGTAGTAGGGGGGACAAGGCCACCTTC. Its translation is CASSRGDKATF. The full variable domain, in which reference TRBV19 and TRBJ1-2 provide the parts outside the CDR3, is DGGITQSPKYLFRKEGQNVTLSCEQNLNHDAMYWYRQDPGQGLRLIYYSQIVNDFQKGDIAEGYSVSREKKESFPLTVTSAQKNPTAFYLCASSRGDKATFGSGTRLTVV.

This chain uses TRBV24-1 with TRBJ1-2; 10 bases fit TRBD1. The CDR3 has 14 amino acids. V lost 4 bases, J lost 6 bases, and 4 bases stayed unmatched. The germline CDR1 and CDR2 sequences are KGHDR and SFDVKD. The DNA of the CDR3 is TGTGCCACCAGTGACCTGGACAGGGGGAATGGCTACACCTTC. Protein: CATSDLDRGNGYTF.

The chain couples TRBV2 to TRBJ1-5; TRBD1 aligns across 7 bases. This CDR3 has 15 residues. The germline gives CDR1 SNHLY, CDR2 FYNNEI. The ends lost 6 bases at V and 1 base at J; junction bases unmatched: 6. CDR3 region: CASSRDRASNQPQHF. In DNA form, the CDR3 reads TGTGCCAGCAGCCGGGACAGAGCAAGCAATCAGCCCCAGCATTTT.

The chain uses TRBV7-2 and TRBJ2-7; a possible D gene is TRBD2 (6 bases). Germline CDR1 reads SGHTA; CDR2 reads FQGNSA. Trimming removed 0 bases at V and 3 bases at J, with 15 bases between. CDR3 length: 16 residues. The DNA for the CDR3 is TGTGCCAGCAGCTTAGCTAGCGGAGCCGGAATCTACGAGCAGTACTTC. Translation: CASSLASGAGIYEQYF.

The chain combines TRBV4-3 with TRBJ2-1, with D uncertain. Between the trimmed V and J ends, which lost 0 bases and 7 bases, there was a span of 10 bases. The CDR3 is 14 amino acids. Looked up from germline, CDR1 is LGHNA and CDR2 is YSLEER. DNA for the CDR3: TGCGCCAGCAGCCAAGATTACGGTGGGAATGAGCAGTTCTTC. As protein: CASSQDYGGNEQFF.

CDR3 nucleotide sequence: TGTGCCAGCAGCTCCGACAGGAGAGCGGCCTATGGCTACACCTTC. Encoded protein: CASSSDRRAAYGYTF. The chain is built from TRBV5-6 and TRBJ1-2; TRBD1 is a possible D gene (6 bases). V was clipped by 3 bases and J by 4 bases, with 16 bases between them. Germline-derived CDR1 and CDR2 are SGHDT and YYEEEE. This CDR3 comprises 15 residues.

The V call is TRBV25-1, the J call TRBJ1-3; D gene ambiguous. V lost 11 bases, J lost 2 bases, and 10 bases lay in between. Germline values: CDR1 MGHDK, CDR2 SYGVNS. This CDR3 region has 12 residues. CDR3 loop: CAERVAGNTIYF. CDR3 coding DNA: TGTGCCGAAAGGGTTGCTGGAAACACCATATATTTT.

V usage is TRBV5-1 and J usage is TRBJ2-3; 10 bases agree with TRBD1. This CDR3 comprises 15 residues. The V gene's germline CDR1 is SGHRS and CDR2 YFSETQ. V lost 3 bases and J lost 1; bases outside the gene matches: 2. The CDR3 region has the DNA TGCGCCAGCAGCTCAGGGACAGGGGGCACAGATACGCAGTATTTT. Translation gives CASSSGTGGTDTQYF.

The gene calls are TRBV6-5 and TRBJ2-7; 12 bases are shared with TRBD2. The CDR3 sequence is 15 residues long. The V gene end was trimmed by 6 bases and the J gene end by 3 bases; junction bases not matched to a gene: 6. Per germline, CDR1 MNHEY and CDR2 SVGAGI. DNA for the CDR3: TGTGCCAGCAGCCCAGGACTAGCGGGACTCTACGAGCAGTACTTC. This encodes CASSPGLAGLYEQYF.